This TCR beta chain appears in the sequencing data of a study of radiation and T cells in renal cell carcinoma. The study's findings and limits: In blood, top tumor clones expanded by 2 weeks, shrinking by 4.

Time point described: blood 4 weeks post-SBRT, at nephrectomy. The treatment was: 15 Gy SBRT to primary tumor, nephrectomy 4 weeks later. Serial blood draws occurred at baseline and 2 and 4 weeks post-SBRT. The tumor was a clear cell renal cell carcinoma. The assay was immunoSEQ multiplex PCR, and TCRdb's table has in-frame clones only and misses some. The sample consists of approximately 90,000 clones, around four fifths of them appearing once. For this clone: No antigen is known for it.

The receptor comes from a man over 45 with renal cell carcinoma. This sample comprised blood, obtained from a patient whose treatment included radiotherapy and nephrectomy.

The CDR3 loop is CASSQDGEAQPQHF. The CDR3 bases are TGCGCCAGCAGCCAAGATGGTGAGGCTCAGCCCCAGCATTTT. The chain employs TRBV4-1 and TRBJ1-5; no firm D call. V was shortened by 0 bases and J by 6 bases, with 9 bases between the two germline ends. The length of the CDR3 is 14 residues. Germline V lookup: CDR1 MGHRA, CDR2 YSYEKL.